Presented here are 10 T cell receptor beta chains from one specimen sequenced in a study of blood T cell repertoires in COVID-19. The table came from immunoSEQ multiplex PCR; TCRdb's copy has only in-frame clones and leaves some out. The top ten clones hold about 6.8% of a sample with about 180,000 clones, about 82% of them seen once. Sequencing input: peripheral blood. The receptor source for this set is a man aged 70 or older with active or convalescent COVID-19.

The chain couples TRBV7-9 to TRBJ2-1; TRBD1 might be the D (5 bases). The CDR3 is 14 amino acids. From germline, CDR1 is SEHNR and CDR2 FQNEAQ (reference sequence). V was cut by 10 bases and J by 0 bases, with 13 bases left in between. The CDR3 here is CATRAVSSYNEQFF. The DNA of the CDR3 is TGTGCCACCAGGGCGGTGAGCTCCTACAATGAGCAGTTCTTC.

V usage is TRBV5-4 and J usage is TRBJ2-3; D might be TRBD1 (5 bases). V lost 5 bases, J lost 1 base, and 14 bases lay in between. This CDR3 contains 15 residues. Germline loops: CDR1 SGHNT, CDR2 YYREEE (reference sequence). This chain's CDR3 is CASSLWGSGTDTQYF. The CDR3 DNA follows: TGTGCCAGCAGTCTGTGGGGCTCAGGCACAGATACGCAGTATTTT. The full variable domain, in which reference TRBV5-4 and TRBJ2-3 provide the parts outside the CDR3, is ETGVTQSPTHLIKTRGQQVTLRCSSQSGHNTVSWYQQALGQGPQFIFQYYREEENGRGNFPPRFSGLQFPNYSSELNVNALELDDSALYLCASSLWGSGTDTQYFGPGTRLTVL.

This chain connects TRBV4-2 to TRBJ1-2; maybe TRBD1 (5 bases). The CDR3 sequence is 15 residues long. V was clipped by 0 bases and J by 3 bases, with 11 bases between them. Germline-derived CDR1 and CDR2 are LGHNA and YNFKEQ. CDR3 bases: TGTGCCAGCAGCCAAGATAGCGGCAGGGACTATGGCTACACCTTC. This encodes CASSQDSGRDYGYTF.

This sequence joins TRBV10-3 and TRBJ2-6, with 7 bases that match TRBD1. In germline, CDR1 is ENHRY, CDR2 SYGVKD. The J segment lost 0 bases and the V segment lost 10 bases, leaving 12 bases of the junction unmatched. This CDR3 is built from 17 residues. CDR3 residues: CASQAAQGSSGANVLTF. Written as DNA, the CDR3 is TGTGCCAGTCAGGCCGCACAGGGGTCCTCTGGGGCCAACGTCCTGACTTTC.

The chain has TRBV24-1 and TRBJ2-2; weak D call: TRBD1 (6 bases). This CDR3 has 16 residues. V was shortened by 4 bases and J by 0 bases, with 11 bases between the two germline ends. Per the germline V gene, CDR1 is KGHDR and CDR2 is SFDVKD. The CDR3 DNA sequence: TGTGCCACCAGTGACTCCGGGACATCGAACACCGGGGAGCTGTTTTTT. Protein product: CATSDSGTSNTGELFF.

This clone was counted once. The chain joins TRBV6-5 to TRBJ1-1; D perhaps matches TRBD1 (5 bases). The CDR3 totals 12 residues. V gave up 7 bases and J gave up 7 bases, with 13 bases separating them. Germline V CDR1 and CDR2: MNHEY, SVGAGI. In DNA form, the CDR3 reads TGTGCCAGCACCCCCTCGGGGGGTGAAGCTTTCTTT. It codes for CASTPSGGEAFF.

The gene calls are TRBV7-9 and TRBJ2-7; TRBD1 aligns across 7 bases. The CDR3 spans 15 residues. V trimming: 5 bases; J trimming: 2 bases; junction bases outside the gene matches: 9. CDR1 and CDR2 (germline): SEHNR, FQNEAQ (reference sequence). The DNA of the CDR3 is TGTGCCAGCAGCGGGCTCCGGACAGGACCCTACGAGCAGTACTTC. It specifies CASSGLRTGPYEQYF.

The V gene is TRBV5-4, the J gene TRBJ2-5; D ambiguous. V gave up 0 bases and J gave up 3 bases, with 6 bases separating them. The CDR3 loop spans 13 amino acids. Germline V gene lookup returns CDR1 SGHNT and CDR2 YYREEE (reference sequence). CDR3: CASSLDYEETQYF. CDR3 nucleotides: TGTGCCAGCAGCTTGGACTATGAAGAGACCCAGTACTTC.

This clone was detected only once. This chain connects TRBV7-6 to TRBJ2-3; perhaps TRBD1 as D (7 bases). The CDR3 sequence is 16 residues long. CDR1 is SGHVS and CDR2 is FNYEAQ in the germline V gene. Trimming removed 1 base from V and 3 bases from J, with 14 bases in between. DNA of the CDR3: TGTGCCAGCAGCTTAGACGACCAGGGGGGAACAGATACGCAGTATTTT. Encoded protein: CASSLDDQGGTDTQYF.

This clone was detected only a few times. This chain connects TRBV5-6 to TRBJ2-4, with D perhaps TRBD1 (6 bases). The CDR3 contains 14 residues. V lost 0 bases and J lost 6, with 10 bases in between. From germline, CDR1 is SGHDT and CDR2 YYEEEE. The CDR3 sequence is CASSLDTGLNIQYF. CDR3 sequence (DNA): TGTGCCAGCAGCTTGGACACAGGGCTAAACATTCAGTACTTC.